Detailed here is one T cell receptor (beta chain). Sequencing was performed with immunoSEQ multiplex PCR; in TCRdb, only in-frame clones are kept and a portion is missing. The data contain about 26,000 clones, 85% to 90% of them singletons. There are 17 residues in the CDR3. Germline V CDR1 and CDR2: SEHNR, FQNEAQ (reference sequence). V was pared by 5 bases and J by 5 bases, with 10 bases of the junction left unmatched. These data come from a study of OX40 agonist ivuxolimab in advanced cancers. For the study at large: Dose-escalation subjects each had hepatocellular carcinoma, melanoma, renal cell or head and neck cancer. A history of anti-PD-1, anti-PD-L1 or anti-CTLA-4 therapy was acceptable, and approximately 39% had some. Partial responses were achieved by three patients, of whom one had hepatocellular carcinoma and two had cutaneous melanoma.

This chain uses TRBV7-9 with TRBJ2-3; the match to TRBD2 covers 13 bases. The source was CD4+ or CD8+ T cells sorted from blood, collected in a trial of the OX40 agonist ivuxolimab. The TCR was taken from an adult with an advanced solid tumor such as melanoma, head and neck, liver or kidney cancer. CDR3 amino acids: CASSKSLAGGPIDTQYF. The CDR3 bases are TGTGCCAGCAGCAAGTCACTAGCGGGAGGGCCTATAGATACGCAGTATTTT.